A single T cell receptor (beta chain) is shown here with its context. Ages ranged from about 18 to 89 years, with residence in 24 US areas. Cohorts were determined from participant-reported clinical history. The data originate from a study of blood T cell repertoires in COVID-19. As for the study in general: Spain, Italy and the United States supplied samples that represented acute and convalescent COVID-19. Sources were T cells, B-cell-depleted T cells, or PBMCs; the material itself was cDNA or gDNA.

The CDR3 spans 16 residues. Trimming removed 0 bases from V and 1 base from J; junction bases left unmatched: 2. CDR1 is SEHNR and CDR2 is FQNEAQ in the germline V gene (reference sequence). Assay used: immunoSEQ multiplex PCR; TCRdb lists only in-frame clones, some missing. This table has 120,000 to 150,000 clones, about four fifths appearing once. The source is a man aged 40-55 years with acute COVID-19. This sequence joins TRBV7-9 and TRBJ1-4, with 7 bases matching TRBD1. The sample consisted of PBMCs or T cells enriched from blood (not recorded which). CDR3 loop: CASSLAYRGTNEKLFF. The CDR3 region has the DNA TGTGCCAGCAGCTTAGCGTACAGGGGAACTAATGAAAAACTGTTTTTT.